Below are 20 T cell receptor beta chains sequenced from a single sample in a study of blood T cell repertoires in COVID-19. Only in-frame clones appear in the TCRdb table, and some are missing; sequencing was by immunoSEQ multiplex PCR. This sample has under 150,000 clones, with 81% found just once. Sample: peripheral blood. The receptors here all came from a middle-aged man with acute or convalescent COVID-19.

CDR3 loop: CASSAGQDQPQHF. The CDR3 coding sequence is TGTGCCAGCAGCGCCGGACAGGATCAGCCCCAGCATTTT. V usage is TRBV7-3 and J usage is TRBJ1-5; the match to TRBD1 covers 7 bases. J lost 5 bases, V lost 5 bases, and 3 bases had no gene match. This CDR3 region has 13 residues. CDR1 SGHTA and CDR2 FQGTGA come from the germline V gene.

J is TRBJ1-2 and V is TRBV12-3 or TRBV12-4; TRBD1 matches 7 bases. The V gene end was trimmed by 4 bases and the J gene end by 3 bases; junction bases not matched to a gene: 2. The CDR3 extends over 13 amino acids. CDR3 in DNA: TGTGCCAGCAGTTCACAGGGGTACTATGGCTACACCTTC. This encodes CASSSQGYYGYTF.

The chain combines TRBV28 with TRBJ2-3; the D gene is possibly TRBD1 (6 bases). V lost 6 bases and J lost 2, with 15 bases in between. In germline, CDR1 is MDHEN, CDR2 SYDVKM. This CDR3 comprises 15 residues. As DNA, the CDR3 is TGTGCCAGCAGCTTCGGGACATCGGACACAGATACGCAGTATTTT. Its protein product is CASSFGTSDTDTQYF.

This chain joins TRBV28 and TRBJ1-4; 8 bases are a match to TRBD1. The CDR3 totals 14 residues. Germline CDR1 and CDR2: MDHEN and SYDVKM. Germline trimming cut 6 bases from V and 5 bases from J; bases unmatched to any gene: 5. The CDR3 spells CASREQGGNEKLFF. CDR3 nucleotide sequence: TGTGCCAGCAGGGAACAGGGGGGAAATGAAAAACTGTTTTTT.

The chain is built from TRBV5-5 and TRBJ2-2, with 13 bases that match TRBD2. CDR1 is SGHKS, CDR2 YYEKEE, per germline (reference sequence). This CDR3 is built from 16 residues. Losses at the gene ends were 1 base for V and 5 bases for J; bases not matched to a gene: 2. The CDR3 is CASSLTSGGATGELFF. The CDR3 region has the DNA TGTGCCAGCAGCTTGACTAGCGGGGGGGCGACCGGGGAGCTGTTTTTT.

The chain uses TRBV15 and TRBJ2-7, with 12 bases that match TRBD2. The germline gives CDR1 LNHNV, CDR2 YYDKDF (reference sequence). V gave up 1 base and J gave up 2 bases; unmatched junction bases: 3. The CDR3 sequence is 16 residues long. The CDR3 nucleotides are TGTGCCACCAGCAGAGTATCTAGCGGGGGGGCCTACGAGCAGTACGTC. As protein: CATSRVSSGGAYEQYV.

CDR3 in amino acids: CASSLGGLVGTDTQYF. The CDR3 nucleotides read TGCGCCAGCAGCTTGGGCGGACTAGTCGGCACAGATACGCAGTATTTT. The chain has TRBV5-1 and TRBJ2-3; 7 nucleotides agree with TRBD2. The germline CDR1 and CDR2 sequences are SGHRS and YFSETQ. Trimming took 0 bases from V and 1 from J; bases not matched to a gene: 5. The CDR3 loop spans 16 amino acids.

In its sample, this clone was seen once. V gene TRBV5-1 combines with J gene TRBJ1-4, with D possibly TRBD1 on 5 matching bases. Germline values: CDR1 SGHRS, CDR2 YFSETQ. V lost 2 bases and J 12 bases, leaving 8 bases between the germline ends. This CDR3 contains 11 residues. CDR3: CASSFGGELFF. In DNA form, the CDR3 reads TGCGCCAGCAGCTTCGGGGGTGAACTGTTTTTT.

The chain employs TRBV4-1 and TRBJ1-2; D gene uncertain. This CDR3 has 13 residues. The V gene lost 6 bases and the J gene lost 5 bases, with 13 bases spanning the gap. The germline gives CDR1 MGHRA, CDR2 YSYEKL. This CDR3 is CASSQTAAYGYTF. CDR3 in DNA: TGCGCCAGCAGTCAGACCGCGGCTTATGGCTACACCTTC.

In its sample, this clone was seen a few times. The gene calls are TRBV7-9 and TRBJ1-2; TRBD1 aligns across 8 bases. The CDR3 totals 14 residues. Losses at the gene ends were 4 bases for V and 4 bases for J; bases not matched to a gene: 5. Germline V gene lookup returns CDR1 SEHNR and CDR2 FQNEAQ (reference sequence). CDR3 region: CASSSPGGGYGYTF. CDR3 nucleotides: TGTGCCAGCAGCTCCCCAGGGGGCGGCTATGGCTACACCTTC. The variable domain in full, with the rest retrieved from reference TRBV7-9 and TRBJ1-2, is DTGVSQNPRHKITKRGQNVTFRCDPISEHNRLYWYRQTLGQGPEFLTYFQNEAQLEKSRLLSDRFSAERPKGSFSTLEIQRTEQGDSAMYLCASSSPGGGYGYTFGSGTRLTVV.

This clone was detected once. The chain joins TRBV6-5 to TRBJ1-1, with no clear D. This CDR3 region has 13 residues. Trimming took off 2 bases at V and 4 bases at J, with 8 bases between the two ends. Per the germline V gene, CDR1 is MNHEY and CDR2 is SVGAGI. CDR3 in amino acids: CASSYNRFTEAFF. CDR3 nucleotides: TGTGCCAGCAGTTACAATCGGTTCACTGAAGCTTTCTTT.

CDR3 amino acids: CAWRAGGDQPQHF. The CDR3 bases are TGTGCCTGGAGGGCAGGGGGCGATCAGCCCCAGCATTTT. V gene TRBV30 combines with J gene TRBJ1-5, with 8 bases matching TRBD1. The CDR3 is 13 amino acids. The ends lost 3 bases at V and 5 bases at J; junction bases unmatched: 3. Germline V gene sequence: CDR1 GTSNPN, CDR2 SVGIG (reference sequence). Full variable domain (rest looked up from reference TRBV30 and TRBJ1-5): SQTIHQWPATLVQPVGSPLSLECTVEGTSNPNLYWYRQAAGRGLQLLFYSVGIGQISSEVPQNLSASRPQDRQFILSSKKLLLSDSGFYLCAWRAGGDQPQHFGDGTRLSIL.

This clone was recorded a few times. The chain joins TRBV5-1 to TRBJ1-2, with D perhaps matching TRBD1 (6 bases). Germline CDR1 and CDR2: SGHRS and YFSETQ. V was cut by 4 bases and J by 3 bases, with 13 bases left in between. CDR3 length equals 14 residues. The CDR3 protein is CASSPTGLDYGYTF. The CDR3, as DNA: TGCGCCAGCAGCCCAACAGGGCTTGACTATGGCTACACCTTC.

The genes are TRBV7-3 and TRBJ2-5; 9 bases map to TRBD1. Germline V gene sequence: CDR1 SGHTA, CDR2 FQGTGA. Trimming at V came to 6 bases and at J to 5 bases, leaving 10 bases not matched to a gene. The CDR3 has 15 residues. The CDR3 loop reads CASSPTGTGRETQYF. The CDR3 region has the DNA TGTGCCAGCAGTCCAACCGGGACAGGGCGGGAGACCCAGTACTTC.

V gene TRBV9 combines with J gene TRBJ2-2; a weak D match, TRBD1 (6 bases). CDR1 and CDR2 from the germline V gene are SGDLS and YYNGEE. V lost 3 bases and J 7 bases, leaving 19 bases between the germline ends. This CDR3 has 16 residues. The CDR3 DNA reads TGTGCCAGCAGCGCAAAGTCGCAGCTAGGGGGCGGGGAGCTGTTTTTT. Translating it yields CASSAKSQLGGGELFF.

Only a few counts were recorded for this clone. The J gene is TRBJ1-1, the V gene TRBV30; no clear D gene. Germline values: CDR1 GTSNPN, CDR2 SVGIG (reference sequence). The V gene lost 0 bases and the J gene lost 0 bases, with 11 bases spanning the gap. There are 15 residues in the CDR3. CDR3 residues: CAWSVLRGLNTEAFF. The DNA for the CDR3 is TGTGCCTGGAGTGTACTACGCGGATTGAACACTGAAGCTTTCTTT.

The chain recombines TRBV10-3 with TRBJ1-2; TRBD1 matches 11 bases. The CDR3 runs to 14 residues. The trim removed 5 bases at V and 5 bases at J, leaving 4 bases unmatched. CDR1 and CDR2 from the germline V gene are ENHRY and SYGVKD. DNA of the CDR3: TGTGCCATCAGTCTAGGACAGGGGGCGTATGGCTACACCTTC. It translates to CAISLGQGAYGYTF.

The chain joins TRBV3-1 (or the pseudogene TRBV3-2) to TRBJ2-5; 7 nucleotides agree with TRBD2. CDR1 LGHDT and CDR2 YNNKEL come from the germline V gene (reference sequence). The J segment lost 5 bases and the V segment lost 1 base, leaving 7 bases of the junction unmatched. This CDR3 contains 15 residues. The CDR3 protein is CASSQAGGGSETQYF. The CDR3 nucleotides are TGTGCCAGCAGCCAAGCGGGCGGGGGATCGGAGACCCAGTACTTC.

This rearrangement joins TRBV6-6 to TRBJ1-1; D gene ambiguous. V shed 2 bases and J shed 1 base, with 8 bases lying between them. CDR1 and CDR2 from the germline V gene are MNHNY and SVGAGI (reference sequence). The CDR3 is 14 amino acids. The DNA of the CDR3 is TGTGCCAGCAGTTACCAGGAGGCGAACACTGAAGCTTTCTTT. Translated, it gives CASSYQEANTEAFF.

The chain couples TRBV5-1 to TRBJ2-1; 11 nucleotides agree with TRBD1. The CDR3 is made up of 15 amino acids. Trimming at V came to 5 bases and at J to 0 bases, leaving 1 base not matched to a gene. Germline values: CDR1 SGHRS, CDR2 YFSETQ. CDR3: CASRGTGGSYNEQFF. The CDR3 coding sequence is TGCGCCAGCAGGGGGACAGGGGGCTCCTACAATGAGCAGTTCTTC.